One sample yielded the 20 T cell receptor beta chains listed below, sequenced in a study of CD8 T cells in Susac syndrome. Reverse transcription used 0.5 to 1 ug RNA and random hexamers. TCRdb itself ran the immunoSEQ multiplex PCR reads through MiXCR, one entry per CDR3 protein. The sample has some 99,000 distinct CDR3 sequences, roughly 96% seen once. The material sequenced was CD4+ T cells from PBMCs. Receptor source: a human donor in good health.

The genes are TRBV29-1 and TRBJ1-1; D is undetermined. V was trimmed by 0 bases and J by 10 bases, leaving 18 bases between them. The CDR3 is made up of 14 amino acids. The V gene's germline CDR1 is SQVTM and CDR2 ANQGSEA. CDR3 sequence (DNA): TGCAGCGTTGAAGATCGGTTTGGTGTGTCGGGAGCTTTCTTT. Protein sequence: CSVEDRFGVSGAFF.

Concerning this clonotype: The germline gene is not matched at one end of the junction; a read error may be the cause. The rearrangement joins TRBV6-5 to TRBJ2-6, with 9 bases aligning to TRBD1. The CDR3 consists of 20 residues. Germline loops: CDR1 MNHEY, CDR2 SVGAGI. CDR3 in DNA: TGTGCCAGCAGTTACTTACCCCGGGACAGGGCTTCCTCTTGGGCCAACGTCCTGACTTTC. This translates into CASSYLPRDRASSWANVLTF.

The rearrangement links TRBV5-1 to TRBJ2-7; D uncertain. This CDR3 comprises 13 residues. Trimming took off 0 bases at V and 7 bases at J, with 11 bases between the two ends. Germline CDR1 is SGHRS and CDR2 is YFSETQ. The CDR3 sequence: CASSLEAVREQYF. The DNA of the CDR3 is TGCGCCAGCAGCTTGGAGGCAGTGCGGGAGCAGTACTTC.

J is TRBJ2-6 and V is TRBV2, with 7 bases identical to TRBD1. There are 17 residues in the CDR3. In germline, CDR1 is SNHLY, CDR2 FYNNEI. Trimming at V came to 6 bases and at J to 0 bases, leaving 8 bases not matched to a gene. In DNA, the CDR3 is TGTGCCAGCAGATTCGAGACAGGGCGCTCTGGGGCCAACGTCCTGACTTTC. Encoded protein: CASRFETGRSGANVLTF.

V and J are TRBV7-9 and TRBJ1-2, with unresolved D. Trimming pared 4 bases from V and 0 bases from J, leaving 6 bases between. The CDR3 totals 13 residues. Germline lookup yields CDR1 SEHNR and CDR2 FQNEAQ (reference sequence). The CDR3 spells CASSSTTNYGYTF. For the CDR3, the DNA is TGTGCCAGCAGCTCAACAACTAACTATGGCTACACCTTC.

The genes are TRBV18 and TRBJ2-7, with D tentatively TRBD1 or TRBD2 (5 bases each). V lost 1 base and J lost 4, with 8 bases in between. This CDR3 has 13 residues. In germline, CDR1 is KGHSH, CDR2 LQKENI. The CDR3 nucleotides read TGTGCCAGCTCACCACGGGACGAGTACGAGCAGTACTTC. It yields the protein CASSPRDEYEQYF.

The chain links TRBV29-1 to TRBJ2-2, with D hard to call. Germline CDR1 SQVTM, CDR2 ANQGSEA. Trimming removed 7 bases from V and 1 base from J, with 13 bases in between. The CDR3 runs 14 residues. The CDR3 protein is CSAKLRLNTGELFF. Here the CDR3 DNA reads TGCAGCGCTAAACTTAGACTGAACACCGGGGAGCTGTTTTTT.

The chain is built from TRBV2 and TRBJ2-2; D gene ambiguous. The CDR3 is 15 amino acids. Germline V gene sequence: CDR1 SNHLY, CDR2 FYNNEI. Trimming pared 2 bases from V and 8 bases from J, leaving 15 bases between. The CDR3 DNA reads as TGTGCCAGCAGTGAATCGCGGATCGAAGGAGGGGAGCTGTTTTTT. The encoded protein is CASSESRIEGGELFF.

The chain carries TRBV12-3 or TRBV12-4 and TRBJ1-5; 9 bases fit TRBD1. CDR3 length equals 15 residues. V gave up 4 bases and J gave up 4 bases; unmatched junction bases: 5. Written as DNA, the CDR3 is TGTGCCAGCAGTTCCGGGACAGGGATGAATCAGCCCCAGCATTTT. Encoded protein: CASSSGTGMNQPQHF.

V and J are TRBV29-1 and TRBJ2-5, with 7 bases lining up with TRBD1. Per the germline V gene, CDR1 is SQVTM and CDR2 is ANQGSEA. With V trimmed by 7 bases and J by 6 bases, 8 bases remained unmatched. The length of the CDR3 is 12 residues. As DNA, the CDR3 is TGCAGCGCCGACAGGGCTGGAAAGACCCAGTACTTC. Translating it yields CSADRAGKTQYF.

This clonotype was observed once. The chain carries TRBV24-1 and TRBJ1-6, with TRBD1 as a possible D gene (5 bases). Germline CDR1 reads KGHDR; CDR2 reads SFDVKD. CDR3 size: 13 residues. Trimming pared 9 bases from V and 7 bases from J, leaving 12 bases between. CDR3 protein: CATAEQDNSPLHF. CDR3 sequence (DNA): TGTGCCACCGCAGAACAGGACAATTCACCCCTCCACTTT.

V is TRBV20-1 and J is TRBJ1-2; D is unclear. The CDR3 extends over 14 amino acids. Trimming stripped 1 base from V and 7 bases from J, with 16 bases between. Germline CDR1 DFQATT, CDR2 SNEGSKA (reference sequence). CDR3: CSARGVGELGGYTF. The DNA of the CDR3 is TGCAGTGCTAGAGGGGTCGGGGAATTAGGTGGCTACACCTTC.

This clonotype has just one count. The chain recombines TRBV29-1 with TRBJ2-5, with D perhaps TRBD1 (7 bases). V lost 7 bases and J 4 bases, leaving 13 bases between the germline ends. The CDR3 totals 12 residues. Looked up from germline, CDR1 is SQVTM and CDR2 is ANQGSEA. The CDR3 protein is CSAGGTRETQYF. CDR3 nucleotides: TGCAGCGCAGGGGGGACGAGAGAGACCCAGTACTTC.

The chain carries TRBV29-1 and TRBJ1-1; D not certain. V lost 4 bases, J lost 5 bases, and 11 bases lay in between. CDR1 and CDR2 from the germline V gene are SQVTM and ANQGSEA. The CDR3 has 12 residues. This CDR3 is CSVVGRVTEAFF. CDR3 in DNA: TGCAGCGTTGTGGGAAGGGTAACTGAAGCTTTCTTT. The full variable domain, its missing parts supplied by reference TRBV29-1 and TRBJ1-1, is SAVISQKPSRDICQRGTSLTIQCQVDSQVTMMFWYRQQPGQSLTLIATANQGSEATYESGFVIDKFPISRPNLTFSTLTVSNMSPEDSSIYLCSVVGRVTEAFFGQGTRLTVV.

V gene TRBV6-5 combines with J gene TRBJ2-5, with a tentative D call TRBD2 (7 bases). Germline values: CDR1 MNHEY, CDR2 SVGAGI. The CDR3 spans 17 residues. V gave up 2 bases and J gave up 2 bases, with 18 bases separating them. The CDR3 region has the DNA TGTGCCAGCAGTTACCCGAGGGGGAGGGAGATACAAGAGACCCAGTACTTC. It codes for CASSYPRGREIQETQYF.

This rearrangement joins TRBV12-3 or TRBV12-4 to TRBJ2-1; 9 nucleotides match TRBD1. The length of the CDR3 is 16 residues. V gave up 6 bases and J gave up 5 bases; unmatched junction bases: 11. The CDR3 loop reads CASRRLGTGRDNEQFF. The CDR3 region has the DNA TGTGCCAGCAGACGGCTTGGGACAGGGAGGGACAATGAGCAGTTCTTC.

The rearrangement joins TRBV4-1 to TRBJ2-3; D is unclear. The V end was cut by 3 bases, the J end by 2 bases, with 9 bases between. The CDR3 consists of 14 residues. Germline CDR1 MGHRA, CDR2 YSYEKL. The CDR3 spells CASSQYSYTDTQYF. CDR3 bases: TGCGCCAGCAGCCAGTACTCCTACACAGATACGCAGTATTTT.

This chain uses TRBV6-5 with TRBJ1-6, with D unresolved. The CDR3 loop spans 14 amino acids. The germline V gene has CDR1 MNHEY and CDR2 SVGAGI. Trimming pared 2 bases from V and 10 bases from J, leaving 12 bases between. Here the CDR3 DNA reads TGTGCCAGCAGTTACCGGGCTGGAGGCTCACCCCTCCACTTT. It encodes CASSYRAGGSPLHF.

The chain recombines TRBV28 with TRBJ2-2; tentatively, D is TRBD1 (5 bases). This CDR3 has 15 residues. Trimming pared 6 bases from V and 4 bases from J, leaving 15 bases between. The germline gives CDR1 MDHEN, CDR2 SYDVKM. The CDR3 DNA is TGTGCCAGCAGCCGTCAGGGCCACTCCACCGGGGAGCTGTTTTTT. Encoded protein: CASSRQGHSTGELFF.

A single count supports this clonotype. DNA of the CDR3: TGTGCCAGCAGCAAAAGAGCGGGGGGCGGCCCAGATACGCAGTATTTT. Translation gives CASSKRAGGGPDTQYF. This rearrangement joins TRBV11-1 to TRBJ2-3, with 9 bases identical to TRBD2. Germline CDR1 is SGHAT and CDR2 is FQDESV (reference sequence). The length of the CDR3 is 16 residues. J was trimmed by 4 bases and V by 5 bases; bases with no gene match: 10.